The TCR beta chain under discussion was sequenced for a study of OX40 agonist ivuxolimab in advanced cancers. Overall study context: All patients had ivuxolimab intravenously every 2 weeks at 0.01 to 10 mg/kg.

The protocol was immunoSEQ multiplex PCR, while the TCRdb copy is restricted to in-frame clones and leaves out a portion. The sample holds about 84,000 clones; roughly 89% are singletons and the top ten take approximately 0.2%. The CDR3 has 14 amino acids. Trimming took 4 bases from V and 4 from J; bases not matched to a gene: 5. CDR1 MNHNS and CDR2 SASEGT come from the germline V gene. This TCR derives from an adult with an advanced solid tumor such as melanoma, head and neck, liver or kidney cancer. The sample consisted of CD4+ or CD8+ T cells sorted from blood, taken in a trial of the OX40 agonist ivuxolimab. J is TRBJ1-2 and V is TRBV6-1, with 8 bases fitting TRBD1. The CDR3 DNA is TGTGCCAGCAGTGCGACAGGGGACGGCTATGGCTACACCTTC. It yields the protein CASSATGDGYGYTF.